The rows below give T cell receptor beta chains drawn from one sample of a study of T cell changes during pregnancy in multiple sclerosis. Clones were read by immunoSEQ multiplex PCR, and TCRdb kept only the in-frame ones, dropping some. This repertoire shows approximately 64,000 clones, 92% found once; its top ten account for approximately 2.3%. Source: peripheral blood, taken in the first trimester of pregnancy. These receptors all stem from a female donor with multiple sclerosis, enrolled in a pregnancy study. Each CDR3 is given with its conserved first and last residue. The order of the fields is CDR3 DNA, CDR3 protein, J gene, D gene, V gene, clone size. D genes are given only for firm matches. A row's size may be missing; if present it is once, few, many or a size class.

TGTGCCAGCAGCAAAGTTGGGGGGACTGACTACGAGCAGTACTTC	CASSKVGGTDYEQYF	TRBJ2-7	NA	TRBV21-1	NA
TGTGCCAGCAGTGAAACAGGGATGAATCAGCCCCAGCATTTT	CASSETGMNQPQHF	TRBJ1-5	NA	TRBV25-1	NA
TGTGCCAGCAGTACGATCGGGGTAAGGGGCAATCAGCCCCAGCATTTT	CASSTIGVRGNQPQHF	TRBJ1-5	NA	TRBV27	NA
TGTGCCAGCAGCACCATAGGACAGGGGAATGAAAAACTGTTTTTT	CASSTIGQGNEKLFF	TRBJ1-4	NA	TRBV21-1	NA
TGTGCCAGCAGCCGTGTAGTAGGGGCCCCTGGAAACACCATATATTTT	CASSRVVGAPGNTIYF	TRBJ1-3	NA	TRBV5-6	once
TGTGCCAGCAGCTTCGCTAGCGACTGGAGCACAGATACGCAGTATTTT	CASSFASDWSTDTQYF	TRBJ2-3	NA	TRBV11-1	NA
TGTGCCAGTAGTAAGACGACAGACCCGAACACTGAAGCTTTCTTT	CASSKTTDPNTEAFF	TRBJ1-1	NA	TRBV19	few
TGCGCCAGCAGCCAAGAACGGGTTTCCTACAATGAGCAGTTCTTC	CASSQERVSYNEQFF	TRBJ2-1	NA	TRBV4-3	NA
TGTGCCAGTAGTCATAGAGGAGGCGAGCAGTACTTC	CASSHRGGEQYF	TRBJ2-7	NA	TRBV19	NA
TGTGCCAGCAGCTTAGAGGCTAGCGGGTTGATTCCAGATACGCAGTATTTT	CASSLEASGLIPDTQYF	TRBJ2-3	TRBD2	TRBV7-2	NA
TGCGCCAGCAGTCCTAGGACAGGCGAGAACACTGAAGCTTTCTTT	CASSPRTGENTEAFF	TRBJ1-1	TRBD1	TRBV5-1	NA
TGTGCCAGCAGCAAGGTACCCGGCGGGGGGCGGGGTGAGCAGTTCTTC	CASSKVPGGGRGEQFF	TRBJ2-1	NA	TRBV21-1	NA
TGTGCCAGCAGCCACGGTGGGGCAGGGTCCTACGAGCAGTACTTC	CASSHGGAGSYEQYF	TRBJ2-7	NA	TRBV14	NA
TGTGCCAGCCGACTAGCGGCAAGAAATGAGCAGTTCTTC	CASRLAARNEQFF	TRBJ2-1	TRBD2	TRBV7-9	once
TGTGCCAGCAGTTCTACAGGGGCGGACTATGGCTACACCTTC	CASSSTGADYGYTF	TRBJ1-2	TRBD1	TRBV28	few
TGCGCCAGCAGCCCCGGGATAGTGGCGGTAGAGACCCAGTACTTC	CASSPGIVAVETQYF	TRBJ2-5	NA	TRBV4-1	NA
TGTGCCAGCAGCGACCACGGGAGGGACACAGATACGCAGTATTTT	CASSDHGRDTDTQYF	TRBJ2-3	TRBD2	TRBV9	NA
TGTGCCAGTAGTATCCGACAGTTCAACGAGCAGTACTTC	CASSIRQFNEQYF	TRBJ2-7	NA	TRBV19	NA
TGTGCCAGCAGCTCACAGGCGGCGGGGTACTACAATGAGCAGTTCTTC	CASSSQAAGYYNEQFF	TRBJ2-1	NA	TRBV7-6	once
TGTGCCAGCAGTGGACAGGTCAGGCAGCCCCAGCATTTT	CASSGQVRQPQHF	TRBJ1-5	NA	TRBV6-1	NA
TGTGCCTGGAGTCATCAGGGTCTCCGGGAGGACACTGAAGCTTTCTTT	CAWSHQGLREDTEAFF	TRBJ1-1	NA	TRBV30	NA
TGTGCAGTCTCGCGTCGGGAGAACACTGAAGCTTTCTTT	CAVSRRENTEAFF	TRBJ1-1	NA	TRBV7-6	few
TGTGCCTGGAGTGAGACGAACCGGGGCAATGAGCAGTTCTTC	CAWSETNRGNEQFF	TRBJ2-1	NA	TRBV30	NA
TGTGCCAGCAGCTTAGTGTTATCCGGGAGGGCTGGGGAGCTGTTTTTT	CASSLVLSGRAGELFF	TRBJ2-2	TRBD2	TRBV11-3	NA
TGTGCCAGCAGCGCCTACAGGGGAAGGAATGAGCAGTTCTTC	CASSAYRGRNEQFF	TRBJ2-1	TRBD1	TRBV5-6	NA
TGTGCCAGCAGTTGGGACAGCCGCGGGGAGCAGTTCTTC	CASSWDSRGEQFF	TRBJ2-1	TRBD1	TRBV27	NA
TGTGCCAGCAGCCCGGGACAGTCACGCACAGATACGCAGTATTTT	CASSPGQSRTDTQYF	TRBJ2-3	TRBD1	TRBV9	NA
TGTGCCAGCCGCTGGGGACAGGAGAACACTGAAGCTTTCTTT	CASRWGQENTEAFF	TRBJ1-1	TRBD1	TRBV28	once
TGCGCCAGCAGCCGGTCGGGGGACGGTAAAAACATTCAGTACTTC	CASSRSGDGKNIQYF	TRBJ2-4	NA	TRBV23-1	NA
TGTGCCAGTAGTCAGACTAGCGGGGCTGGATTTCTGACCCAGTACTTC	CASSQTSGAGFLTQYF	TRBJ2-5	TRBD2	TRBV19	NA
TGTGCCAGCAGCTTAGAAGCGAGATACAATGAGCAGTTCTTC	CASSLEARYNEQFF	TRBJ2-1	NA	TRBV7-2	NA
TGCGCCAGCAGTCAACCACAGGGGGGAACGCCCTACGAGCAGTACTTC	CASSQPQGGTPYEQYF	TRBJ2-7	TRBD1	TRBV23-1	NA
TGTGCCAGTAGTTCCCGTGGGACAGAGAACACTGAAGCTTTCTTT	CASSSRGTENTEAFF	TRBJ1-1	TRBD1	TRBV19	NA
TGTGCCAGCAGCCGGGACTCCACCTGGAGGAATGAGCAGTTCTTC	CASSRDSTWRNEQFF	TRBJ2-1	NA	TRBV7-9	NA
TGCGCCAGCAGCCAAGGACAGGGAGAAACTGGGGCCAACGTCCTGACTTTC	CASSQGQGETGANVLTF	TRBJ2-6	TRBD1	TRBV4-1	NA
TGTGCTAGCAGCCGGGACAGGGGGAACAATGAGCAGTTCTTC	CASSRDRGNNEQFF	TRBJ2-1	TRBD1	TRBV7-7	NA
TGTGCCAGTAGTTTGGGGGGCGAGCAGTACTTC	CASSLGGEQYF	TRBJ2-7	NA	TRBV19	once
TGTGCCAGCAGTACTGGTATAACCGGGGAGCTGTTTTTT	CASSTGITGELFF	TRBJ2-2	NA	TRBV27	NA
TGTGCCAGCAGCTTACCGGGACTAGCTCTTGAGCAGTTCTTC	CASSLPGLALEQFF	TRBJ2-1	TRBD2	TRBV7-9	NA
TGTGCCAGCAGTGATCGGGTAAAGGCTGGCTACACCTTC	CASSDRVKAGYTF	TRBJ1-2	NA	TRBV2	NA
TGTGCAACAGGGCGGACAAGGGAGACCCAGTACTTC	CATGRTRETQYF	TRBJ2-5	NA	TRBV6-1	NA
TGTGCCAGCAGCTCCCACCAGACTAACCCCGAGCAGTACTTC	CASSSHQTNPEQYF	TRBJ2-7	NA	TRBV11-2	NA
TGCGCCAGCAGCTTGGGGGACAGGGTGAGCGGGAGGTCCCTTTACAATGAGCAGTTCTTC	CASSLGDRVSGRSLYNEQFF	TRBJ2-1	NA	TRBV5-1	NA
TGTGCCAGCAGCCCCTACGCGGGAGACAATGAGCAGTTCTTC	CASSPYAGDNEQFF	TRBJ2-1	TRBD2	TRBV7-9	once
TGTGCCAGTAGTATCGGGGGACAGGGAGAACAGCCCCAGCATTTT	CASSIGGQGEQPQHF	TRBJ1-5	TRBD1	TRBV19	NA
TGTGCCAGCCTTAGGGGACAAGACACAGATACGCAGTATTTT	CASLRGQDTDTQYF	TRBJ2-3	NA	TRBV28	NA
TGTGCCAGTAGTCCCCGGGACAGTGGAAACACCATATATTTT	CASSPRDSGNTIYF	TRBJ1-3	TRBD1	TRBV19	once
TGTGCTAGTGGTTTGGTAAGGGGGGATACGCAGTATTTT	CASGLVRGDTQYF	TRBJ2-3	NA	TRBV12-5	NA
TGTGCCAGTAGTATTCCCAGGTTCACAGATACGCAGTATTTT	CASSIPRFTDTQYF	TRBJ2-3	NA	TRBV19	NA
TGTGCCACCAGCAGTGACAGCGGGGGAGAGACCCAGTACTTC	CATSSDSGGETQYF	TRBJ2-5	TRBD2	TRBV15	NA
TGTGCCAGCGGCGAGTCAGAGGGTGAAAAACTGTTTTTT	CASGESEGEKLFF	TRBJ1-4	NA	TRBV7-9	few
TGTGCCACCAGCCGGGGAGGGATCACCGGGGAGCTGTTTTTT	CATSRGGITGELFF	TRBJ2-2	TRBD2	TRBV15	NA
TGTGCCAGCAGCTTCAGGACTATGCCATTCTCCACAGATACGCAGTATTTT	CASSFRTMPFSTDTQYF	TRBJ2-3	NA	TRBV7-2	NA
TGTGCCAGCAGTTTGGGGGGGGCTATCGAGCAGTACTTC	CASSLGGAIEQYF	TRBJ2-7	NA	TRBV28	NA
TGTGCCAGCAGACCCGGGGGGAATGAAAAACTGTTTTTT	CASRPGGNEKLFF	TRBJ1-4	NA	TRBV7-2	NA
TGTGCCAGTAGTATCGCGGCGGGAGGCGCGGCCTACGAGCAGTACTTC	CASSIAAGGAAYEQYF	TRBJ2-7	TRBD2	TRBV19	NA
TGTGCCAGCAGACCTAGCGGGAGCACAGATACGCAGTATTTT	CASRPSGSTDTQYF	TRBJ2-3	TRBD2	TRBV27	NA
TGTGCCAGCAGTGAAGGGGCTAGCGGGGCAGATACGCAGTATTTT	CASSEGASGADTQYF	TRBJ2-3	TRBD2	TRBV6-4	many
TGTGCCAGCAGCCCCCCAGGGCCCTCCTACAATGAGCAGTTCTTC	CASSPPGPSYNEQFF	TRBJ2-1	NA	TRBV7-9	few